This T cell receptor beta chain was sequenced for a study of blood T cell repertoires in COVID-19. Overall study context: The samples span acute and convalescent COVID-19 from the United States, Italy and Spain. T cells, B-cell-depleted T cells, or PBMCs supplied cDNA or gDNA.

In the original analysis: Reference gene primer amplification yielded estimated nucleated cell counts. The repertoire was sequenced with immunoSEQ multiplex PCR; TCRdb's copy has only in-frame clones and lacks some. V and J calls plus clone size are reproduced from that table; the DNA served to infer D and trimming. The data contain approximately 25,000 clones, over 75% of them singletons. The clonotype comes from a woman older than 75 with acute or convalescent COVID-19. The sequenced material came from peripheral blood.

CDR3 in DNA: TGTGCCAGCAGCTTACGACAGGGGGCGGGGAATGAGCAGTTCTTC. It codes for CASSLRQGAGNEQFF. The chain employs TRBV7-2 and TRBJ2-1, with 10 bases identical to TRBD1. Losses at the gene ends were 2 bases for V and 7 bases for J; bases not matched to a gene: 5. Germline CDR1 is SGHTA and CDR2 is FQGNSA. The CDR3 covers 15 residues. The variable domain in full, with the rest retrieved from reference TRBV7-2 and TRBJ2-1, is GAGVSQSPSNKVTEKGKDVELRCDPISGHTALYWYRQSLGQGLEFLIYFQGNSAPDKSGLPSDRFSAERTGGSVSTLTIQRTQQEDSAVYLCASSLRQGAGNEQFFGPGTRLTVL.